This TCR beta chain was profiled in a study of tumor-infiltrating lymphocytes in primary liver carcinoma. On the study more broadly: Through surgical resection, the patients' primary liver carcinoma was treated. Measuring roughly 4.2 to 11 cm across, the tumors were staged as T1-T3 N0M0. Regarding the study as a whole: Tumor region pairs overlapped more than did tumor-adjacent and tumor-blood pairs.

Germline DNA was extracted too, while blood RNA derived from unsorted whole blood. Worth noting for this clonotype: Its antigen is unknown.

Looked up from germline, CDR1 is SGHAT and CDR2 is FQNNGV. Deletions cut 3 bases from V and 10 bases from J, with 19 bases between. The CDR3 has 15 amino acids. A constant-region primer served to make TCR beta cDNA from about 490 ng total RNA. Modified slightly, ARM-PCR produced TCR beta libraries over three nested multiplex PCR rounds. Forward primers for TRBV1-TRBV30 and a C-beta reverse primer served the first two PCR rounds, at about 10 cycles each. Each CDR3 protein gets one entry after TCRdb re-called the multiplex PCR reads with MiXCR. The sample has approximately 330,000 distinct CDR3 sequences; less than 75% are singletons.

The clonotype comes from a man aged 35 to 55 with primary liver carcinoma and hepatitis B virus infection. Sequenced input: peripheral blood. The chain uses TRBV11-2 and TRBJ2-1; D may be TRBD2 (7 bases). The CDR3 protein is CASSFWGGQRYEQFF. CDR3 coding DNA: TGTGCCAGCAGCTTTTGGGGGGGACAACGATACGAGCAGTTCTTC.